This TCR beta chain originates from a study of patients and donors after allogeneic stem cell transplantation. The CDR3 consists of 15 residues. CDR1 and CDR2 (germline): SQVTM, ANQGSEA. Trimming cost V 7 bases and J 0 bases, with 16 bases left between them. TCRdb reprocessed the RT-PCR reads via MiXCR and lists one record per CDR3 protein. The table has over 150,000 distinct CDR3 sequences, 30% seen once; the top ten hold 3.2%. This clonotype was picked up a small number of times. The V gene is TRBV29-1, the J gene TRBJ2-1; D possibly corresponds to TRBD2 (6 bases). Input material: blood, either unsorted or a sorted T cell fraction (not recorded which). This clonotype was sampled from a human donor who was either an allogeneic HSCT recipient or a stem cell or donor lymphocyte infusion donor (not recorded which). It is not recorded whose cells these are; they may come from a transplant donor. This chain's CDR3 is CSAWDWGSSYNEQFF. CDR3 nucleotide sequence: TGCAGCGCATGGGACTGGGGGAGCTCCTACAATGAGCAGTTCTTC.